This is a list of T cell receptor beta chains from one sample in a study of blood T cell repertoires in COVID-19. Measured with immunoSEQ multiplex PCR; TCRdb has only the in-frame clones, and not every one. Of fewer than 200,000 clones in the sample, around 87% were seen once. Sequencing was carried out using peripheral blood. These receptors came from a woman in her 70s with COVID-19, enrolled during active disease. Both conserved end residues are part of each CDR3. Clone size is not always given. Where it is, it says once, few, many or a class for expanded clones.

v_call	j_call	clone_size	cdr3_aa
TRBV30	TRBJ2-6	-	CAWSLRWSEGANVLTF
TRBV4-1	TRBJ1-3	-	CASSQEWGSSGNTIYF
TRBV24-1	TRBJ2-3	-	CATGEGENTQYF
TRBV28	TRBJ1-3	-	CASSLSQGRGNTIYF
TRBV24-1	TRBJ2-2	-	CATSDVTNTGELFF
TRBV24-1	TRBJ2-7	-	CATPVPDSQFYEQYF
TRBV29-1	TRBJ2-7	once	CSVEVVAGGPNEQYF
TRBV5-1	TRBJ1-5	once	CASSRDITGDQPQHF
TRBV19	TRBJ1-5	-	CASSSRQNNQPQHF
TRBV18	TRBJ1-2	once	CASSPMKQGRGYTF
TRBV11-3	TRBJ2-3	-	CASSPRQGFTDTQYF
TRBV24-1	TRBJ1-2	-	CATSDFQIYGYTF
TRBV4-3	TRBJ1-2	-	CASSQDEGRAPYGYTF
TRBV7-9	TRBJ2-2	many	CASSFRGDLRFPGELFF
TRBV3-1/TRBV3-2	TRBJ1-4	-	CASSQSQSNEKLFF
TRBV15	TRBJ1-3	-	CATSRDADSRGNTIYF
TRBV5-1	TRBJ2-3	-	CASSLPLAGGPDTQYF
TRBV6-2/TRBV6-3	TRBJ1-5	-	CASSYPGPPNQPQHF
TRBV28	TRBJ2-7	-	CASSFPLGAGAVYEQYF
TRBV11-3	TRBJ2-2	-	CASRRTSGYGELFF
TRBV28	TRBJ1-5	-	CASSPETDREQPQHF
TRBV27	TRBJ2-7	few	CASSLAGTSLYEQYF
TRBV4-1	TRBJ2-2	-	CASSHSLSSGRFTGELFF
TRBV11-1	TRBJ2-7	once	CASSPGTPPYEQYF